One T cell receptor (beta chain) is described in this entry. Its specific antigen is unknown. Within one base of it there is no much larger clone, and no base qualities were kept. This record belongs to a study of a mutant IDH1 vaccine in newly diagnosed glioma (dated by TCRdb to the early 2020s). For the wider study: In the chemotherapy-containing groups, vaccination started alongside temozolomide cycles, whereas in patients who had radiotherapy alone it started 4-6 weeks after radiotherapy. Of the roughly 34 treated patients, 62.5% were male and approximately 38% were female, and the mean age was approximately 40 years. Prior to enrollment, standard therapy consisting of radiotherapy alone, temozolomide alone, or radiochemotherapy with temozolomide had been administered to patients, with the combination being received by most patients. The week-35 safety follow-up was designated visit V12, and the week-47 end of study was designated visit V13. Peripheral blood was collected at six visits: V03 (baseline), V05, V07, V10, V12 and V13. Longitudinal TCRB deep sequencing was done for fewer than 30 treated patients, wherever samples were available for exploratory analyses.

What this sample's time point label stands for: week 47, end of study. Each vaccine dose, consisting of 300 ug of a 20-mer mutant IDH1 peptide in Montanide, was administered subcutaneously with topical imiquimod. Eight vaccinations were administered to patients in weeks 1, 3, 5, 7, 11, 15, 19 and 23, corresponding to visits V03 through V10. All donors had newly diagnosed IDH1-mutant astrocytomas of WHO grade 3 or 4 that showed loss of nuclear ATRX. The samples were drawn from NOA16, a multicentre, single-arm, open-label phase I trial in Germany that tested a mutant IDH1 peptide vaccine in humans for the first time. The DNeasy Blood and Tissue Kit was used to extract genomic DNA from EDTA blood for TCRB sequencing. Library prep was done by the immunoSEQ multiplex PCR assay. The hsTCRB Kit was used according to the manufacturer's protocol to amplify rearranged TCR beta chain sequences. Sequencing of TCRB libraries was carried out on an Illumina MiSeq. From the authors' description of their analysis: Demultiplexing, trimming and gene mapping were performed with the kit vendor's proprietary platform. Imported from immuneACCESS, the table was reduced by TCRdb to in-frame sequences with V and J called. These copies leave out some clones; in studies compared against another copy, an unresolved V gene accounts for under half, and the cause of the remainder is not known. V, J and clone size are those of that table, while D and trimming were read from the DNA. This sample gives 45,000 to 55,000 clones in total; less than 85% of them show up just once. The ten largest clones capture 3.5% to 5.5% of the sample.

V is shortened by 0 bases, J by 7 bases, and the region joining them spans 19 bases. Taken from the germline V gene (reference sequence), the CDR1 and CDR2 loops are SGHNT and YYREEE. There are 16 amino acids in the CDR3, from cysteine to phenylalanine inclusive. The retained sequence is limited to the CDR3, 48 bases, with the frame set at the first base. The research as a whole found: No apparent relationship was observed between pseudoprogression and alterations in the top peripheral T cell clonotypes detected by TCRB sequencing. The authors stated that sample limitations prevented analyses of patient blood samples from being reproduced. Vaccine-induced immune responses across multiple MHC alleles were detected in about 92% of patients. Availability determined which PBMC samples were chosen for TCRB deep sequencing.

The sequence links TRBV5-4 to TRBJ1-1; TRBD1 is a possible D gene, resting on 5 matching bases. The sequence derives from a woman aged 30 to 39 with glioma. Some clones in this sample may be carry-over from other donors' samples. The specimen was PBMCs, collected from a glioma patient whose treatment included an IDH1 peptide vaccine. The CDR3 region: CASSLDGLGGSSEAFF. The sequenced DNA is TGTGCCAGCAGCTTGGATGGCCTGGGGGGTTCCAGTGAAGCTTTCTTT.